This T cell receptor beta chain was profiled in a study of Graves' ophthalmopathy and Graves' hyperthyroidism. Recruitment covered hyperthyroidism patients aged 18 to 65 whose new diagnosis was of under 2 months' duration. CDR3 regions of TCR beta were amplified from RNA transcripts. An opening RT-PCR round employed HTBI primers and preceded a second-round multiplex PCR. One entry per CDR3 protein, called by TCRdb with MiXCR from the multiplex PCR reads. This sample has over a million distinct CDR3 sequences, with about 35% found just once. Sequencing was carried out using peripheral blood or thyroid tissue (not recorded which). The receptor comes from an adult man with Graves' hyperthyroidism.

CDR3 in DNA: TGCAGTGCTGCACCGGGACTAGCCTACGAGCAGTACTTC. Its translation: CSAAPGLAYEQYF. The genes are TRBV20-1 and TRBJ2-7; 8 nucleotides line up with TRBD2. Germline V lookup: CDR1 DFQATT, CDR2 SNEGSKA (reference sequence). This CDR3 has 13 amino acids. Losses at the gene ends were 5 bases for V and 2 bases for J; bases not matched to a gene: 5.